What follows describes a single T cell receptor beta chain. Its antigen is unknown. Clones were sequenced by immunoSEQ multiplex PCR, and TCRdb holds only the in-frame ones, with some missing. The data contain tens of thousands of clones, about 91% of them seen just once; the ten biggest clones take up around 25%. The CDR3 runs 15 residues. The junction had 3 bases not matched to a gene; V was cut back by 0 bases and J by 2 bases. The germline V gene encodes CDR1 SGHVS and CDR2 FQNEAQ. The sample belongs to a study of T cell responses to AZD1222 COVID-19 vaccine. Whole-study findings and limits: Repertoires were collected only later (after the peak T cell response had occurred). Vaccine-associated CD4 TCRs spanned spike, dominant at 160-218 and 743-854.

The clonotype comes from an adult who received the AZD1222 COVID-19 vaccine. Source: peripheral blood, taken 28 days after the second AZD1222 dose. The chain joins TRBV7-8 to TRBJ2-5; TRBD1 matches 7 bases. The CDR3: CASSLALGQQETQYF. The CDR3 coding sequence is TGTGCCAGCAGCTTAGCGCTGGGACAGCAAGAGACCCAGTACTTC.